A selection of T cell receptor beta chains follows, all from one sample in a study of CD8+ T cells in alopecia areata. Using immunoSEQ multiplex PCR, the repertoire was profiled, and TCRdb retains in-frame clones only, with some absent. The data show some 170,000 clones, less than 75% seen once. This material consisted of CD8+ T cells sorted from blood, taken at week 0. Receptor source: a human donor with alopecia areata. Both conserved end residues are part of each CDR3. Fields, in order: V gene, clone size, D gene, J gene, CDR3 protein, CDR3 DNA. The D gene is left open where the match is weak. The listing skips clone size in some rows; elsewhere it reads once, few, many or a size class.

>TRBV5-6|once|NA|TRBJ1-5
CASSLAGENINQPQHF
TGTGCCAGCAGCTTGGCCGGGGAGAACATCAATCAGCCCCAGCATTTT
>TRBV7-8|NA|NA|TRBJ1-4
CASSLLGPLEKLFF
TGTGCCAGCAGCTTACTGGGCCCCCTTGAAAAACTGTTTTTT
>TRBV14|NA|NA|TRBJ1-1
CASSPGSEAFF
TGTGCCAGCAGCCCCGGTTCTGAAGCTTTCTTT
>TRBV5-1|once|NA|TRBJ1-1
CASSPWSGNTEAFF
TGCGCCAGCAGCCCCTGGTCGGGGAACACTGAAGCTTTCTTT
>TRBV5-6|few|NA|TRBJ2-1
CASSFGLSSYNEQFF
TGTGCCAGCAGCTTCGGACTGAGCTCCTACAATGAGCAGTTCTTC
>TRBV6-5|few|NA|TRBJ2-3
CASSYVGDTDTQYF
TGTGCCAGCAGTTATGTTGGGGACACAGATACGCAGTATTTT
>TRBV5-6|NA|NA|TRBJ2-7
CASSWTGRDYEQYF
TGTGCCAGCAGCTGGACAGGGAGGGATTACGAGCAGTACTTC
>TRBV5-6|few|NA|TRBJ2-7
CASSWGSGYEQYF
TGTGCCAGCAGCTGGGGAAGCGGTTACGAGCAGTACTTC
>TRBV5-1|NA|NA|TRBJ2-2
CASGFTGELFF
TGCGCCAGCGGCTTCACCGGGGAGCTGTTTTTT
>TRBV27|NA|NA|TRBJ1-2
CASSSIGLSSWYGYTF
TGTGCCAGCAGTTCCATTGGCCTCAGTTCTTGGTATGGCTACACCTTC
>TRBV2|NA|NA|TRBJ2-2
CASSVREGATGELFF
TGTGCCAGCAGTGTTCGGGAGGGGGCAACCGGGGAGCTGTTTTTT
>TRBV29-1|NA|NA|TRBJ1-5
CSVEDGGVGKPQHF
TGCAGCGTTGAAGATGGAGGGGTCGGGAAGCCCCAGCATTTT
>TRBV30|NA|NA|TRBJ1-1
CAWSEMSNTEAFF
TGTGCCTGGAGTGAGATGTCGAACACTGAAGCTTTCTTT
>TRBV6-5|NA|TRBD1|TRBJ2-7
CASSYFGQGYEQYF
TGTGCCAGCAGTTATTTTGGACAGGGCTACGAGCAGTACTTC
>TRBV6-5|NA|NA|TRBJ2-1
CASSSRTNEQFF
TGTGCCAGCAGTTCCCGTACCAATGAGCAGTTCTTC
>TRBV19|NA|NA|TRBJ2-1
CATTGTSRVNEQFF
TGTGCCACTACCGGGACATCCAGGGTCAATGAGCAGTTCTTC
>TRBV19|once|NA|TRBJ2-5
CASSIVAGIETQYF
TGTGCCAGTAGTATAGTGGCGGGGATAGAGACCCAGTACTTC
>TRBV7-3|NA|NA|TRBJ2-3
CASSFSGSDTQYF
TGTGCCAGCAGCTTTTCAGGATCCGATACGCAGTATTTT
>TRBV7-9|NA|NA|TRBJ1-5
CASSLEPGRGANQPQHF
TGTGCCAGCAGCTTAGAGCCGGGGAGAGGGGCCAATCAGCCCCAGCATTTT
>TRBV12-5|once|NA|TRBJ2-5
CASGLSAERETQYF
TGTGCTAGTGGTTTGTCTGCCGAGCGAGAGACCCAGTACTTC